This T cell receptor (beta chain) emerged from a study of identifying expanded T cells in peripheral blood. General study points: Technical replicates showed about 1.1 changed clones; roughly two weeks roughly 15; four weeks 19. Clone count variance between approximately two-week samples rose with total template count.

The length of the CDR3 is 14 residues. V gave up 5 bases and J gave up 1 base; unmatched junction bases: 4. Germline lookup yields CDR1 SSHAT and CDR2 FNYEAQ (reference sequence). No infections or other immune events were documented during collection. A remark on this clone: What it binds is unknown.

Libraries were prepared by immunoSEQ multiplex PCR; TCRdb keeps only in-frame clonotypes and omits some of them. The sample has 58,000 or so clones; about 83% are singletons. The sample comprised blood. The J gene is TRBJ2-5, the V gene TRBV7-7, with 7 bases aligning to TRBD1. The receptor was isolated from a person aged 18-70 years in good health. The DNA for the CDR3 is TGTGCCAGCAGCCTCCGACAGGGCCAAGAGACCCAGTACTTC. Its translation is CASSLRQGQETQYF.